This TCR beta chain emerged from a study of blood T cell repertoires in COVID-19. Study background: There were acute and convalescent COVID-19 samples, and they came from the United States, Italy and Spain. Sources were T cells, B-cell-depleted T cells, or PBMCs; the material itself was cDNA or gDNA.

CDR1 is MRHNA and CDR2 is SNTAGT in the germline V gene. Trimming took 3 bases from V and 7 from J, leaving 13 bases between them. The CDR3 is 14 amino acids. In the study's own analysis: Estimates of nucleated cell counts were drawn from the amplification of reference gene primers. Profiled with immunoSEQ multiplex PCR; TCRdb holds only in-frame clones, not every one. V and J calls and clone size follow that table, whereas D and trimming were derived from the DNA. The profile shows 130,000 or so clones, around three quarters of them singletons. The rearrangement joins TRBV6-4 to TRBJ1-5; no clear D gene. Sequences were obtained from peripheral blood. The TCR originated in a woman aged 70-85 years with acute or convalescent COVID-19. The CDR3 DNA follows: TGTGCCAGCAGTGAAGCCCCGGGTGGGCAGCCCCAGCATTTT. Translated, it gives CASSEAPGGQPQHF.